This T cell receptor (beta chain) was identified in a study of blood T cells in healthy people across ages. This CDR3 spans 14 amino acids. CDR1 is SGHVS, CDR2 FNYEAQ, per germline. Trimming shortened V by 5 bases and J by 6 bases, and 14 bases separated the two germline ends. The donors, aged roughly 6 to 95, were healthy Caucasians from Russia. A second about 6 to 12 cycle PCR used barcoded and J-beta primers. The template-switch adaptor was a 5' adaptor with 12 random nucleotides. It tagged each cDNA molecule. TCRdb recomputed calls from the 5' RACE reads with MiXCR, one row per CDR3 protein. In the table there are roughly 2 million distinct CDR3 sequences, just under 50% of which are singletons.

The source material was blood. This clonotype was obtained from a woman aged 40 to 50 in good health. The rearrangement joins TRBV7-6 to TRBJ2-1, with a possible D match to TRBD2 (6 bases). CDR3 residues: CASSPVGTVNEQFF. The CDR3 nucleotides are TGTGCCAGCAGCCCGGTCGGGACTGTCAATGAGCAGTTCTTC.